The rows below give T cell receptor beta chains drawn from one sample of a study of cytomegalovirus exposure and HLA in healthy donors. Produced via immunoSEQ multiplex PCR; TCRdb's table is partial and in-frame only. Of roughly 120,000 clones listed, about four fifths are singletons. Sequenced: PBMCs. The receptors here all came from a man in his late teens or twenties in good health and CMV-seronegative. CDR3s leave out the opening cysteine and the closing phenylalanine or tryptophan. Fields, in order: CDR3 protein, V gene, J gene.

ASSLSGRRIYNEQF,TRBV19,TRBJ2-1
AISTGDNEKLF,TRBV10-3,TRBJ1-4
ASSQKGVQETQY,TRBV4-1,TRBJ2-5
ASSRWDTNNSPLH,TRBV4-2,TRBJ1-6
ARMRQSLRAPF,TRBV5-3,TRBJ1-6
ASSQVGFLDSRYNEQF,TRBV4-3,TRBJ2-1
ASSYGLAASDTEAF,TRBV6-6,TRBJ1-1
ATRQDYEQY,TRBV27,TRBJ2-7
ASQIWASGDTGELF,TRBV27,TRBJ2-2
ASSLMAGVDTGELF,TRBV27,TRBJ2-2
ASSIGGLGGETQY,TRBV19,TRBJ2-5
ASSSTAARQWNTGELF,TRBV7-6,TRBJ2-2
ASSVTGTGTNQPQH,TRBV18,TRBJ1-5
ASSTNRQALQETQY,TRBV7-6,TRBJ2-5
ASSPSVGTNTEAF,TRBV6-1,TRBJ1-1
ASSLGTAGNTIY,TRBV9,TRBJ1-3
AWSGGRTQY,TRBV30,TRBJ2-5
ATNTEQGYGYT,TRBV2,TRBJ1-2
ASSLGGTSGSTDTQY,TRBV5-5,TRBJ2-3
ASSIGGGNEQF,TRBV19,TRBJ2-1
ASSLVAGTSGRSQY,TRBV7-9,TRBJ2-3
ASGKGLAGYTGELF,TRBV12-5,TRBJ2-2
ASSLSPGFRQTTDTQY,TRBV23-1,TRBJ2-3